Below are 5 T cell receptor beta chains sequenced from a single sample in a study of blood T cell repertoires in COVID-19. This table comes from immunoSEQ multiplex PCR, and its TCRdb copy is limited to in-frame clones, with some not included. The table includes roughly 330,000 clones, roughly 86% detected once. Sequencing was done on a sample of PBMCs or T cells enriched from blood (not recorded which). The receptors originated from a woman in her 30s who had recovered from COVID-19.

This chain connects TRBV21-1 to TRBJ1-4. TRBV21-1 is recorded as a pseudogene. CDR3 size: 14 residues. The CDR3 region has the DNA TGTGCCAGCAGCTCCGGCGGGGAGGATGAAAAACTGTTTTTT. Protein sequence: CASSSGGEDEKLFF.

This CDR3 is CASSPSQGSYGYTF. Here the CDR3 DNA reads TGTGCCAGCAGTCCCTCCCAGGGTAGCTATGGCTACACCTTC. The rearrangement links TRBV27 to TRBJ1-2; perhaps TRBD1 as D (5 bases). V lost 5 bases and J 4 bases, leaving 14 bases between the germline ends. Germline V gene sequence: CDR1 MNHEY, CDR2 SMNVEV (reference sequence). CDR3 length equals 14 residues.

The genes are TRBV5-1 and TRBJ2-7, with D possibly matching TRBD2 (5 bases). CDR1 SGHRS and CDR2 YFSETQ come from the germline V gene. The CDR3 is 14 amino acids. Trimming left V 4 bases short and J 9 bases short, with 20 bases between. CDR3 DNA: TGCGCCAGCAGCGAATTGTTTACGGGGAGTCGGCAGTACTTC. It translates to CASSELFTGSRQYF. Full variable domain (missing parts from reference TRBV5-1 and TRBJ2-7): KAGVTQTPRYLIKTRGQQVTLSCSPISGHRSVSWYQQTPGQGLQFLFEYFSETQRNKGNFPGRFSGRQFSNSRSEMNVSTLELGDSALYLCASSELFTGSRQYFGPGTRLTVT.

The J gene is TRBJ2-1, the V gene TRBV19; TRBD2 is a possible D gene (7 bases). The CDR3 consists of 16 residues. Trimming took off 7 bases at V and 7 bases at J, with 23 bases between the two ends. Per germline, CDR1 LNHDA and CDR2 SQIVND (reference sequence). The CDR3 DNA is TGTGCCAGTACTTCCTTCGGGGGGCGCTTGTTAAATGAGCAGTTCTTC. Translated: CASTSFGGRLLNEQFF.

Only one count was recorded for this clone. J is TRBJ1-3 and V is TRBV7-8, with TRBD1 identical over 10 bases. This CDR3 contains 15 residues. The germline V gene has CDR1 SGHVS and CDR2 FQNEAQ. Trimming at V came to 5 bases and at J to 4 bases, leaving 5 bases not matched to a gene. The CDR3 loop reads CASSRGTGAGNTIYF. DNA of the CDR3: TGTGCCAGCAGCCGAGGGACAGGGGCCGGAAACACCATATATTTT.